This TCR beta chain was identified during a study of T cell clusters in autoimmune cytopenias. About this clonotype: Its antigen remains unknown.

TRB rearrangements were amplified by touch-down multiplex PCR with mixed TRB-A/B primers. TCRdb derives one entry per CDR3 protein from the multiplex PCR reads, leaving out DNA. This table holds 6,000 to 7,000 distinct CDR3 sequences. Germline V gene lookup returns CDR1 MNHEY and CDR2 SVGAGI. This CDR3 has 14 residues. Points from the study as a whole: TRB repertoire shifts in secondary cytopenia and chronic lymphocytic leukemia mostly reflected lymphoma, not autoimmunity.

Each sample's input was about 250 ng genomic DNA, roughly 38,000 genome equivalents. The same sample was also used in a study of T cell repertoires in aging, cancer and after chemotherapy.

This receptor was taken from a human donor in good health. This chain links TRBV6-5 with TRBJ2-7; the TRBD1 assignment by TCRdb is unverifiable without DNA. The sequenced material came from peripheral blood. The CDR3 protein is CANICETGGGEQYF.